This T cell receptor beta chain was identified in a study of blood T cell repertoires in COVID-19. As handled by the study authors: Reference gene primer amplification in the assay estimated nucleated cell counts. The data were produced by immunoSEQ multiplex PCR, yet TCRdb's version contains in-frame clones alone and is incomplete. V and J calls and clone size follow that table, whereas D and trimming were derived from the DNA. The data show roughly 430,000 clones, approximately 85% seen once. The sequenced sample was PBMCs or T cells enriched from blood (not recorded which). The clonotype comes from a woman aged 40 to 55 with acute COVID-19.

CDR3 bases: TGTGCCACCAGTGATACGGACGCTGGGAGGGAGCAGTACTTC. The encoded protein is CATSDTDAGREQYF. This sequence joins TRBV24-1 and TRBJ2-7; D is possibly TRBD2 (6 bases). The CDR3 spans 14 residues. Germline V gene lookup returns CDR1 KGHDR and CDR2 SFDVKD. Deletions cut 3 bases from V and 7 bases from J, with 15 bases between.